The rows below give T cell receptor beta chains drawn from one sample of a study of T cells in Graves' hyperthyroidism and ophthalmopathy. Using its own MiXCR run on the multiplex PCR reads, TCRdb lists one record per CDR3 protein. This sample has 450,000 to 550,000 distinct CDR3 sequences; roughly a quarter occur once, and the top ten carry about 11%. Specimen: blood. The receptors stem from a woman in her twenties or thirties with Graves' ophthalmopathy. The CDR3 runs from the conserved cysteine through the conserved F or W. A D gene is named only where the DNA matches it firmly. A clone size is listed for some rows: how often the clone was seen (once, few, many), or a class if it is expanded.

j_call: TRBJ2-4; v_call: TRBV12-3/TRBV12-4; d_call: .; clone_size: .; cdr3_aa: CASSLLRGDIQYF; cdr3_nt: TGTGCCAGCAGTCTCCTCAGGGGTGACATTCAGTACTTC
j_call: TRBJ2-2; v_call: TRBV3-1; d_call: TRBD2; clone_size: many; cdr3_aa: CASSQGLATTGELFF; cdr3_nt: TGTGCCAGCAGCCAAGGACTAGCTACCACCGGGGAGCTGTTTTTT
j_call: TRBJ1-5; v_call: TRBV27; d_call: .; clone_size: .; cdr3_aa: CARGRGENNQPQHF; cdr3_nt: TGTGCCAGGGGCCGCGGGGAGAACAATCAGCCCCAGCATTTT
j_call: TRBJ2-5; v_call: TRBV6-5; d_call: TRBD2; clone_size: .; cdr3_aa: CASSYSWLAGRETQYF; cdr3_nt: TGTGCCAGCAGTTACTCTTGGCTAGCGGGTAGAGAGACCCAGTACTTC
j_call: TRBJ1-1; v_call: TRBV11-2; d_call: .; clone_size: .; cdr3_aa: CASSLVAALGNEAFF; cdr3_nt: TGTGCCAGCAGCTTAGTCGCAGCTCTAGGCAATGAAGCTTTCTTT
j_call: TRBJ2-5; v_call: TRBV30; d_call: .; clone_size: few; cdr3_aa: CAWSVEGTQTQYF; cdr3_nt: TGTGCCTGGAGTGTAGAAGGGACACAGACCCAGTACTTC
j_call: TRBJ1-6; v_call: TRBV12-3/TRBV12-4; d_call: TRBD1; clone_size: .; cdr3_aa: CASKTGGYSPLHF; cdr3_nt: TGTGCCAGCAAGACAGGGGGATATTCACCCCTCCACTTT
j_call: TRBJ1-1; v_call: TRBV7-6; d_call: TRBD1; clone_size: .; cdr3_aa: CASSLVQGGMNTEAFF; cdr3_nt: TGTGCCAGCAGCTTAGTTCAGGGGGGGATGAACACTGAAGCTTTCTTT
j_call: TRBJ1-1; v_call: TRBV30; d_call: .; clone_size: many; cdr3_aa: CAWSPQNTEAFF; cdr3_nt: TGTGCCTGGAGTCCGCAGAACACTGAAGCTTTCTTT
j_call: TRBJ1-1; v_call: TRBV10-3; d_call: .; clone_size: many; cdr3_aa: CAITGQTNTEAFF; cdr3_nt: TGTGCCATCACCGGACAGACGAACACTGAAGCTTTCTTT
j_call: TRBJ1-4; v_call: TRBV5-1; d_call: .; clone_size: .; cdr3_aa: CASSIATGEKLFF; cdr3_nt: TGCGCCAGCAGCATTGCCACGGGGGAAAAACTGTTTTTT
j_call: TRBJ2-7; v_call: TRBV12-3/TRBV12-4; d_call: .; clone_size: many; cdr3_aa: CASSPPRAYEQYF; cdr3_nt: TGTGCCAGCAGTCCCCCGAGGGCCTACGAGCAGTACTTC
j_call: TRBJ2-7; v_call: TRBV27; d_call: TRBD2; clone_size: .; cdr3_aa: CASKSGTSSYEQYF; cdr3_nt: TGTGCCAGCAAGTCCGGGACTAGCTCCTACGAGCAGTACTTC
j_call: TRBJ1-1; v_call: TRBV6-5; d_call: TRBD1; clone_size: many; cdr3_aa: CASSYSGQGSTEAFF; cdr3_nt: TGTGCCAGCAGTTACTCGGGACAGGGTAGCACTGAAGCTTTCTTT
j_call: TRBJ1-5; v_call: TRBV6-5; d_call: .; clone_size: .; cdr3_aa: CASSYSRSTNQPQHF; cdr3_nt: TGTGCCAGCAGTTACTCCAGATCCACTAATCAGCCCCAGCATTTT
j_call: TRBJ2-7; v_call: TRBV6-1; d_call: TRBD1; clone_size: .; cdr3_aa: CASSAGQQRYEQYF; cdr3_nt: TGTGCCAGCAGTGCGGGACAGCAACGTTACGAGCAGTACTTC
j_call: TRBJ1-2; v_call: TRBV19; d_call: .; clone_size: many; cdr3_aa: CASSMDSNYGYTF; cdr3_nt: TGTGCCAGTAGTATGGATAGTAACTATGGCTACACCTTC
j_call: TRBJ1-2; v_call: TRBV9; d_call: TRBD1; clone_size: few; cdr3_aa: CASSAGGDGIYTF; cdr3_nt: TGTGCCAGCAGCGCAGGGGGTGATGGTATCTACACCTTC
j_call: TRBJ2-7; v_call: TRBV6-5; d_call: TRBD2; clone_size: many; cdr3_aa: CAGRLAGSHEQYF; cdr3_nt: TGTGCCGGCCGACTAGCGGGGAGCCACGAGCAGTACTTC
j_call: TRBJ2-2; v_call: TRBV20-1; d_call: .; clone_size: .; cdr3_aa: CSAEARSGTGELFF; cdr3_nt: TGCAGTGCTGAGGCCCGAAGTGGCACCGGGGAGCTGTTTTTT
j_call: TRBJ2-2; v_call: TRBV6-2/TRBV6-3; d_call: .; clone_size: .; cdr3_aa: CASSYPTGRFTGELFF; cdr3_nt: TGTGCCAGCAGTTACCCGACAGGTAGATTCACCGGGGAGCTGTTTTTT
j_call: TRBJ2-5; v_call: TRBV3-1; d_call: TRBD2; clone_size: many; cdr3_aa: CASSPRTSGGRRETQYF; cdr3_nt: TGTGCCAGCAGCCCCCGGACTAGCGGGGGGAGGAGGGAGACCCAGTACTTC
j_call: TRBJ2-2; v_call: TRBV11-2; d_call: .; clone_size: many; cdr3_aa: CASSSLLGGSGELFF; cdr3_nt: TGTGCCAGCAGCTCCCTACTAGGGGGGTCCGGGGAGCTGTTTTTT
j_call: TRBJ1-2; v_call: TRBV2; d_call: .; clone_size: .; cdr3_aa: CASSEARVGDGYTF; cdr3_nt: TGTGCCAGCAGTGAAGCGCGTGTAGGAGATGGCTACACCTTC
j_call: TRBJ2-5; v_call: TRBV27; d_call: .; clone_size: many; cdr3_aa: CASSSGTIETQYF; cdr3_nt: TGTGCCAGCAGTTCTGGGACAATAGAGACCCAGTACTTC
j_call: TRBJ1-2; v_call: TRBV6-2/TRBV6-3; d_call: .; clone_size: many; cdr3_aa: CASGDRASGYGYTF; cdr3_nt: TGTGCCAGCGGAGATCGGGCCTCGGGGTATGGCTACACCTTC
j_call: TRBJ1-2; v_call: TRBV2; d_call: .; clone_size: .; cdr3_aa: CASSVSKEMGGYTF; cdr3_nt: TGTGCCAGCAGTGTCAGCAAAGAGATGGGCGGCTACACCTTC
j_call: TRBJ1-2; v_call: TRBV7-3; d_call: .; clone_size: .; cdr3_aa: CASSLSGHAGGYTF; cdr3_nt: TGTGCCAGCAGCTTGTCGGGACACGCGGGTGGCTACACCTTC
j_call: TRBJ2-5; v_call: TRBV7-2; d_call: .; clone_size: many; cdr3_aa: CASSPTDGPYQETQYF; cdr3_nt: TGTGCCAGCAGCCCGACGGACGGACCGTACCAAGAGACCCAGTACTTC
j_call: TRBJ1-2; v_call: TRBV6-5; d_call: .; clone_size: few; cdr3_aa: CASSYSTMAGTYGYTF; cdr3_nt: TGTGCCAGCAGTTACTCGACGATGGCGGGGACATATGGCTACACCTTC
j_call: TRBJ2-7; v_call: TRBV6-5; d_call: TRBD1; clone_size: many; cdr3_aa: CASSSGTGVPYEQYF; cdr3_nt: TGTGCCAGCAGTTCCGGGACAGGGGTGCCCTACGAGCAGTACTTC
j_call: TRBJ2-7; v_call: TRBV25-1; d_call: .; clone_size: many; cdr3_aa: CASDSSYEQYF; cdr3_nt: TGTGCCAGCGACAGCTCCTACGAGCAGTACTTC
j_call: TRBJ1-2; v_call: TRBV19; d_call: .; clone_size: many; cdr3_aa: CASSMATGLDGYTF; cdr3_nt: TGTGCCAGTAGTATGGCGACAGGTCTGGATGGCTACACCTTC
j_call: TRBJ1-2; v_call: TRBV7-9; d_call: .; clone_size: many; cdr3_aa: CASSLALGVPLYGYTF; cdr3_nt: TGTGCCAGCAGCTTAGCGCTGGGAGTTCCCCTCTATGGCTACACCTTC
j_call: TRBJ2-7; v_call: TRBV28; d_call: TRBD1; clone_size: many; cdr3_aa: CASSRLDRVQTNEQYF; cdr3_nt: TGTGCCAGCAGTCGCCTTGACAGGGTACAAACAAACGAGCAGTACTTC
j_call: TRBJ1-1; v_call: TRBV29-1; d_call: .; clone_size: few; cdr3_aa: CSVSPGQEGAFF; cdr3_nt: TGCAGCGTCTCACCCGGACAAGAGGGAGCTTTCTTT
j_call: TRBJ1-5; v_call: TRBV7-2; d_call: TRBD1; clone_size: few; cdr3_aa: CASSLTGVQPQHF; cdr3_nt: TGTGCCAGCAGCCTTACAGGGGTGCAGCCCCAGCATTTT
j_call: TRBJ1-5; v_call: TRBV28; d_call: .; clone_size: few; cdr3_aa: CASSDGPQHF; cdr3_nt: TGTGCCAGCAGTGACGGACCCCAGCATTTT
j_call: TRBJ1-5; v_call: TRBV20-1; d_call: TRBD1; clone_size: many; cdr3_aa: CSASTGVVQPQHF; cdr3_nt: TGCAGTGCTAGTACAGGGGTTGTTCAGCCCCAGCATTTT
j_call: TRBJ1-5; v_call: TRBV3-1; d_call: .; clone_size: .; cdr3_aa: CASSQGGLSQPQHF; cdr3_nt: TGTGCCAGCAGCCAAGGGGGACTGAGTCAGCCCCAGCATTTT
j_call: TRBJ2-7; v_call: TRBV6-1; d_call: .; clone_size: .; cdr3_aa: CASSPTPYDQYF; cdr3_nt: TGTGCCAGCAGTCCGACACCCTACGATCAGTACTTC
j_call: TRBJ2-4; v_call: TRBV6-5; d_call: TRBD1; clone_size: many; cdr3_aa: CASRGTGLAKNIQYF; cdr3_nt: TGTGCCAGCAGGGGGACAGGGCTAGCCAAAAACATTCAGTACTTC
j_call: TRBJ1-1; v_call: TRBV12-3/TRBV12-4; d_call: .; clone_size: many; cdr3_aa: CASRDGMNTEAFF; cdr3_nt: TGTGCCAGCAGGGACGGGATGAACACTGAAGCTTTCTTT
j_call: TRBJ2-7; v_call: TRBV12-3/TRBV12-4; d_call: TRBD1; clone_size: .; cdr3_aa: CASSWGQGASHEQYF; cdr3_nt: TGTGCCAGCAGTTGGGGACAGGGGGCCTCTCACGAGCAGTACTTC
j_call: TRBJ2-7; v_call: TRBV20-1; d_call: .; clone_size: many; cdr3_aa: CSARETGRYEQYF; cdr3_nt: TGCAGTGCTAGGGAGACTGGTCGATACGAGCAGTACTTC
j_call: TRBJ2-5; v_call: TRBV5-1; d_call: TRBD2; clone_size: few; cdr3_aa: CASSPGGAISETQYF; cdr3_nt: TGCGCCAGCAGCCCCGGGGGGGCTATCTCCGAGACCCAGTACTTC
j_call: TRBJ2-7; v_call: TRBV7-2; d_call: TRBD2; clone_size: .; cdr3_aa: CASSRSGGVSYEQYF; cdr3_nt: TGTGCCAGCAGCCGTAGCGGGGGGGTCTCCTACGAGCAGTACTTC
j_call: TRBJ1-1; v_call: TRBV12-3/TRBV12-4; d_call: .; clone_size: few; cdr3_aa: CASSPTGKWAFF; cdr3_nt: TGTGCCAGCAGCCCTACAGGGAAATGGGCTTTCTTT
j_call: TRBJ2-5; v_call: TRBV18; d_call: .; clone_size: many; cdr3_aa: CASSPGTQEAAQYF; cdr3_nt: TGTGCCAGCTCACCCGGGACGCAGGAAGCGGCCCAGTACTTC
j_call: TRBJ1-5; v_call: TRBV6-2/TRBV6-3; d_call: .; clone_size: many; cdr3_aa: CASNTEGQPQHF; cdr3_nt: TGTGCCAGCAATACCGAGGGTCAGCCCCAGCATTTT
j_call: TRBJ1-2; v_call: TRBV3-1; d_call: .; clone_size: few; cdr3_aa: CASSHPRQETTDGYTF; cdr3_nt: TGTGCCAGCAGCCACCCCCGACAGGAAACTACTGATGGCTACACCTTC
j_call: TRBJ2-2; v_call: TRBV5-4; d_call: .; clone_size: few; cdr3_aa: CASSSRRTGELFF; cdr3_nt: TGTGCCAGCAGCTCCCGACGGACCGGGGAGCTGTTTTTT
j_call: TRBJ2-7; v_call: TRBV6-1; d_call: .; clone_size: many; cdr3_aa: CATTRQTYEQYF; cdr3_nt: TGTGCCACCACCCGGCAGACCTACGAGCAGTACTTC
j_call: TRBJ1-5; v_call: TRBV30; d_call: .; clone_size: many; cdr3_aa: CAWSLVKSNQPQHF; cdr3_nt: TGTGCCTGGAGTTTGGTCAAGAGCAATCAGCCCCAGCATTTT
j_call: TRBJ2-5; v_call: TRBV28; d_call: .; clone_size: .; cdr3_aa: CASKSPGRETQYF; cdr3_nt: TGTGCCAGCAAAAGTCCCGGAAGAGAGACCCAGTACTTC
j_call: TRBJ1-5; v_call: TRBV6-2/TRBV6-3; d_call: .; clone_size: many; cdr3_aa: CASSYPFGQFNQPQHF; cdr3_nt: TGTGCCAGCAGTTACCCGTTCGGACAGTTCAATCAGCCCCAGCATTTT
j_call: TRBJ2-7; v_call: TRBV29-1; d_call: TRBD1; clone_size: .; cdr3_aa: CSVEVYDRGSSYEQYF; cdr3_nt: TGCAGCGTTGAAGTCTACGACAGGGGATCTAGCTACGAGCAGTACTTC
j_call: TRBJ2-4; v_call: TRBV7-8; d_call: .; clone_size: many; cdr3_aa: CASSLVGGGGNIQYF; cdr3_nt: TGTGCCAGCAGCTTAGTGGGGGGGGGCGGAAACATTCAGTACTTC